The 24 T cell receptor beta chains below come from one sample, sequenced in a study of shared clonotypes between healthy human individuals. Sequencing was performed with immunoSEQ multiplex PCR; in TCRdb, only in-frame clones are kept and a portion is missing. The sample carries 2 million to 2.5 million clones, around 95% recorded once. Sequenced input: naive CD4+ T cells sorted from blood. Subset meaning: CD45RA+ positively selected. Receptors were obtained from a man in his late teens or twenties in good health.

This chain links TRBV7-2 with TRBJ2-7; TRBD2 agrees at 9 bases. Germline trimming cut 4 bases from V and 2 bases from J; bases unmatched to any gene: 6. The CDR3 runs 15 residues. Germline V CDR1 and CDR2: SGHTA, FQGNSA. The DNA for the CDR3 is TGTGCCAGCAGCTCGCGGACTAGCGCTACCTACGAGCAGTACTTC. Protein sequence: CASSSRTSATYEQYF.

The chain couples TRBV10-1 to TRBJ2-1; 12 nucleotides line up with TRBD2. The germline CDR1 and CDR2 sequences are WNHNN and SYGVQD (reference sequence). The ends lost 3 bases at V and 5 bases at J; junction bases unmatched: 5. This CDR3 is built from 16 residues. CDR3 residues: CASSEGGLAGHNEQFF. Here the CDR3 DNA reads TGCGCCAGCAGTGAAGGCGGACTAGCGGGGCACAATGAGCAGTTCTTC.

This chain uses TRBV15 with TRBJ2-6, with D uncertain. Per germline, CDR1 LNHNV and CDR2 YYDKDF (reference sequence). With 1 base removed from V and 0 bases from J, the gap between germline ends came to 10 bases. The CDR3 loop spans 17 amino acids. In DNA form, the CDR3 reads TGTGCCACCAGCAGAGGGTTTCTTAGCTCTGGGGCCAACGTCCTGACTTTC. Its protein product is CATSRGFLSSGANVLTF.

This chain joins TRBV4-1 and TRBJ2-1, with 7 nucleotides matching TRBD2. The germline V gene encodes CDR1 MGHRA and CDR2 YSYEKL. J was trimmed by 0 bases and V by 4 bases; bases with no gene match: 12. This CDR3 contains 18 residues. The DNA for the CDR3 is TGCGCCAGCAGCCGGCTTCCGGGGGGATCCAGCTCCTACAATGAGCAGTTCTTC. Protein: CASSRLPGGSSSYNEQFF.

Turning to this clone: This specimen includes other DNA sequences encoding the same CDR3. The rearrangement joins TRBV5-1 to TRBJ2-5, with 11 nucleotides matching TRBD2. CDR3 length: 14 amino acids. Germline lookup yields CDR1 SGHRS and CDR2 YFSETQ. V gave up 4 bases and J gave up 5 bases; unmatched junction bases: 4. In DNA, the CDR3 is TGCGCCAGCAGCCTAGCGGGAGGCGGGGAGACCCAGTACTTC. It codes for CASSLAGGGETQYF.

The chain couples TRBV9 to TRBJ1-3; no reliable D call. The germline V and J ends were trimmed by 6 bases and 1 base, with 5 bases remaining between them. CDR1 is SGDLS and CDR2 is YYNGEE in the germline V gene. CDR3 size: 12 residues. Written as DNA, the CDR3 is TGTGCCAGCACGACTTCTGGAAACACCATATATTTT. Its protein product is CASTTSGNTIYF.

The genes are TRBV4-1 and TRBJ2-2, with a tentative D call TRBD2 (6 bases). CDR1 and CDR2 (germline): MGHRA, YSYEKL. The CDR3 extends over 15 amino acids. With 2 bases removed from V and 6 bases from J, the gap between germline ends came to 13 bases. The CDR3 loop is CASSQRDLRAGELFF. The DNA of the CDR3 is TGCGCCAGCAGCCAAAGGGACTTGAGGGCCGGGGAGCTGTTTTTT.

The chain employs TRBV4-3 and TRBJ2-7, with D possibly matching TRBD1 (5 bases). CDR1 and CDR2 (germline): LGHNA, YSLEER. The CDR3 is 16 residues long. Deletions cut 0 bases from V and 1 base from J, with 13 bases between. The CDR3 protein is CASSQENAGWSYEQYF. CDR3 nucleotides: TGCGCCAGCAGCCAAGAGAATGCAGGGTGGTCCTACGAGCAGTACTTC.

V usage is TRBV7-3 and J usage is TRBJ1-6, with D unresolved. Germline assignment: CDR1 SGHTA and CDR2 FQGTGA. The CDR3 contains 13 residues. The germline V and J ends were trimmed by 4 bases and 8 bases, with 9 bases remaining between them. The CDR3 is CASSWNRDSPLHF. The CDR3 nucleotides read TGTGCCAGCAGCTGGAATAGAGATTCACCCCTCCACTTT.

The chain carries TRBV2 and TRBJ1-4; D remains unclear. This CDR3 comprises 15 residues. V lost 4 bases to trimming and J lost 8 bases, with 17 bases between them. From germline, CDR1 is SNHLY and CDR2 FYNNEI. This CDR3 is CASSALGTYGEKLFF. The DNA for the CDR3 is TGTGCCAGCAGTGCCCTGGGCACCTATGGGGAAAAACTGTTTTTT.

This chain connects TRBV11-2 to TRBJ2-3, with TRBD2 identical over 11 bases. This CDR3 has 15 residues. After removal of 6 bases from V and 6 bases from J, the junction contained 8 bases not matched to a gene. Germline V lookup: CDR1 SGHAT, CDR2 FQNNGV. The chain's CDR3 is CASRRASGGRDTQYF. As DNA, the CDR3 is TGTGCCAGCAGACGGGCTAGCGGGGGGCGGGATACGCAGTATTTT.

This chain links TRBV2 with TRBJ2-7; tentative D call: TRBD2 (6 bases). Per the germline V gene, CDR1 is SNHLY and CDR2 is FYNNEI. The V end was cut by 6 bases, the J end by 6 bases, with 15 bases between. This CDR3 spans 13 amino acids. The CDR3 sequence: CASSLRPGVEQYF. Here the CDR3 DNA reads TGTGCCAGCAGCCTACGGCCGGGGGTCGAGCAGTACTTC.

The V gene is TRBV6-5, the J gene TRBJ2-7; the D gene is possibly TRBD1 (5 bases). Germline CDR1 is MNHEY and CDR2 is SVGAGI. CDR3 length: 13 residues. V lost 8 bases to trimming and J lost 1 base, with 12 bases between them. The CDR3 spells CASLRPGSYEQYF. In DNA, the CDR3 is TGTGCCAGCCTTCGGCCAGGGTCCTACGAGCAGTACTTC.

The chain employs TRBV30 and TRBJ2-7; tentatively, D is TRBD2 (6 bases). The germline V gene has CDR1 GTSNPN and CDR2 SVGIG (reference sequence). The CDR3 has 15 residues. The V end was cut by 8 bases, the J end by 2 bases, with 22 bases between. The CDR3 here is CAAGTHKRGPYEQYF. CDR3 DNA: TGTGCCGCCGGGACTCATAAAAGGGGACCCTACGAGCAGTACTTC.

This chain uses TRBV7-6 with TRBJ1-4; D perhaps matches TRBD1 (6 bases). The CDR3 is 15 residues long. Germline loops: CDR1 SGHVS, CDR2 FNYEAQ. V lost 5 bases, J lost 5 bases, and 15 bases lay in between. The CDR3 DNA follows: TGTGCCAGCAGCCAGAGGACGGGGGGCAATGAAAAACTGTTTTTT. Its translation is CASSQRTGGNEKLFF.

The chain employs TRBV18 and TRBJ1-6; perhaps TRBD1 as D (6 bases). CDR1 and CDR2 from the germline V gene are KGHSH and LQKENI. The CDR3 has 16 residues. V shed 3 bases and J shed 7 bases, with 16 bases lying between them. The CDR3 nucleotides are TGTGCCAGCTCACCGGTGGAGGGGGAATACAATTCACCCCTCCACTTT. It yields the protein CASSPVEGEYNSPLHF.

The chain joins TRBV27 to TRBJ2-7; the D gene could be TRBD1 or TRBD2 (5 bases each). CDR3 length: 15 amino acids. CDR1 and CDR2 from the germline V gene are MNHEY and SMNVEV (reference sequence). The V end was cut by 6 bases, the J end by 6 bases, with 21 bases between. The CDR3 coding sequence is TGTGCCAGCAGAGGTTGGGCCGGGACGTTACGCGAGCAGTACTTC. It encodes CASRGWAGTLREQYF.

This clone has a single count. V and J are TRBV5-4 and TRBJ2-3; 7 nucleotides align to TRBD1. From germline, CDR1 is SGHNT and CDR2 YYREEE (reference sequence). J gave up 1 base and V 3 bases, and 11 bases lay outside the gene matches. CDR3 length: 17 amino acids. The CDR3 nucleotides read TGTGCCAGCAGCTCCATAAGCCGACAGGGTGGCACAGATACGCAGTATTTT. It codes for CASSSISRQGGTDTQYF.

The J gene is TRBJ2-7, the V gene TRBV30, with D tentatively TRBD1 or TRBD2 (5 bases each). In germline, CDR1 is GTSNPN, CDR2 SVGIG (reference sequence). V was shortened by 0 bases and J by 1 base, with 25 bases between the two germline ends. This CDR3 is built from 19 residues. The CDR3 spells CAWSVAAGLAGDPSYEQYF. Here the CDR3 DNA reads TGTGCCTGGAGTGTAGCGGCAGGGCTGGCGGGTGACCCTTCCTACGAGCAGTACTTC.

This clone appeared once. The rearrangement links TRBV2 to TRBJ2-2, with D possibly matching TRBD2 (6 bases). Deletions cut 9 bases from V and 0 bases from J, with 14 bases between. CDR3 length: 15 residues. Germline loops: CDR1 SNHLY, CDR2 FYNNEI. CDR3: CASSTSRTNTGELFF. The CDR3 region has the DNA TGTGCCAGTTCGACTAGTCGGACGAACACCGGGGAGCTGTTTTTT.

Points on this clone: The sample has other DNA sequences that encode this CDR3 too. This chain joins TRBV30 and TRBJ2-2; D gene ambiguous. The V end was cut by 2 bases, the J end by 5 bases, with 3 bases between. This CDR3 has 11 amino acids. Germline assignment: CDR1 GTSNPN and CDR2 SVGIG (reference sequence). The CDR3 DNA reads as TGTGCCTGGAGTAATACCGGGGAGCTGTTTTTT. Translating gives CAWSNTGELFF.

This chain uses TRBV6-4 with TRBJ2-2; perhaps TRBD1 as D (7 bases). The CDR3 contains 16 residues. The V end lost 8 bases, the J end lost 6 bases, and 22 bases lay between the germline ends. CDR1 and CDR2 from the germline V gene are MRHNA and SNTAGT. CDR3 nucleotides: TGTGCCAGCTCTCCGGAGACAGGGAGGTTTTCCGGGGAGCTGTTTTTT. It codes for CASSPETGRFSGELFF.

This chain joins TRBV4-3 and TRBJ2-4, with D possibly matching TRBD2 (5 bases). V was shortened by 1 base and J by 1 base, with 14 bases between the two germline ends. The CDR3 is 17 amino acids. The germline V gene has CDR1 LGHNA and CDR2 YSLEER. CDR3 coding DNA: TGCGCCAGCAGCCAAGGGCCCCCGGGGTCTGCCAAAAACATTCAGTACTTC. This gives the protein CASSQGPPGSAKNIQYF.

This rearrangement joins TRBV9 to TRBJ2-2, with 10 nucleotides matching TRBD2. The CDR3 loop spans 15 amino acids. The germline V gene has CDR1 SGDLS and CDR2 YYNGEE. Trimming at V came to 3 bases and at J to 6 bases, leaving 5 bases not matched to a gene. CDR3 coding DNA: TGTGCCAGCAGCGCAGGGACTAGCGACCCCGGGGAGCTGTTTTTT. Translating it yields CASSAGTSDPGELFF.